The 17 T cell receptor beta chains listed next were all sequenced from one sample in a study of cytomegalovirus exposure and HLA in healthy donors. The PCR was carried out with 60 Vbeta primers and 13 Jbeta primers. The assay was immunoSEQ multiplex PCR, and TCRdb's table has in-frame clones only and misses some. This sample has more than 150,000 clones, with over 65% found just once. The sample taken for sequencing was PBMCs. The source is a woman between 50 and 59 years old in good health and CMV-seropositive.

V is TRBV7-2 and J is TRBJ2-5; 8 positions match TRBD1. With the DNA end fitting TRBJ2-7 better, the J assignment may be wrong. CDR1 is SGHTA and CDR2 is FQGNSA in the germline V gene. The CDR3 is 15 residues long. CDR3 nucleotides: TGTGCCAGCAGCTTAGGGCAGGGGGCGGCCTACGAGCAGTACTTC. It is translated as CASSLGQGAAYEQYF.

The chain is built from TRBV18 and TRBJ2-2, with 7 bases aligning to TRBD1. The CDR3 covers 14 residues. Trimming took 4 bases from V and 2 from J; bases not matched to a gene: 1. Germline CDR1 reads KGHSH; CDR2 reads LQKENI. The CDR3 nucleotides are TGTGCCAGCTCACGACAGGGAAACACCGGGGAGCTGTTTTTT. It is translated as CASSRQGNTGELFF.

This sequence joins TRBV7-9 and TRBJ2-3, with TRBD1 matching over 8 bases. This CDR3 comprises 15 residues. Trimming cost V 3 bases and J 1 base; bases outside gene matches: 3. In germline, CDR1 is SEHNR, CDR2 FQNEAQ (reference sequence). This CDR3 is CASSLDRAGTDTQYF. CDR3 DNA sequence: TGTGCCAGCAGCTTGGACAGGGCGGGCACAGATACGCAGTATTTT.

The gene calls are TRBV6-1 and TRBJ2-3; D possibly corresponds to TRBD1 (6 bases). The CDR3 has 11 residues. V lost 5 bases, J lost 6 bases, and 6 bases lay in between. The germline CDR1 and CDR2 sequences are MNHNS and SASEGT. The CDR3 coding sequence is TGTGCCAGCAGTAGGGGGGATACGCAGTATTTT. Translated: CASSRGDTQYF.

The genes are TRBV29-1 and TRBJ1-2; 7 bases are a match to TRBD1. The V and J ends lost 1 base and 2 bases, in that order; junction bases with no gene match: 7. The CDR3 is made up of 15 amino acids. CDR1 is SQVTM, CDR2 ANQGSEA, per germline. The CDR3 DNA sequence: TGCAGCGTTGAAGGCGGAGGGGGCGAGAACTATGGCTACACCTTC. Protein sequence: CSVEGGGGENYGYTF. Using reference TRBV29-1 and TRBJ1-2 for the parts outside the CDR3, the full variable domain is SAVISQKPSRDICQRGTSLTIQCQVDSQVTMMFWYRQQPGQSLTLIATANQGSEATYESGFVIDKFPISRPNLTFSTLTVSNMSPEDSSIYLCSVEGGGGENYGYTFGSGTRLTVV.

This clone was seen a handful of times. V gene TRBV4-2 combines with J gene TRBJ2-3; weak D call: TRBD1 (6 bases). The CDR3 runs 17 residues. Trimming cost V 1 base and J 2 bases, with 16 bases left between them. Germline CDR1 and CDR2: LGHNA and YNFKEQ. CDR3 bases: TGTGCCAGCAGCCAAGTAACAGGGAGCGGCCCCACAGATACGCAGTATTTT. Translation gives CASSQVTGSGPTDTQYF.

This chain joins TRBV27 and TRBJ2-7, with 10 bases fitting TRBD1. This CDR3 is built from 15 residues. Germline V lookup: CDR1 MNHEY, CDR2 SMNVEV (reference sequence). V gave up 5 bases and J gave up 2 bases; unmatched junction bases: 6. The CDR3 region has the DNA TGTGCCAGCAGTCCCTCGGGACAGGGGACCTACGAGCAGTACTTC. It specifies CASSPSGQGTYEQYF.

This chain links TRBV2 with TRBJ1-2, with D tentatively TRBD1 (6 bases). Deletions cut 7 bases from V and 4 bases from J, with 13 bases between. From germline, CDR1 is SNHLY and CDR2 FYNNEI. There are 13 residues in the CDR3. The chain's CDR3 is CASTSTGSYGYTF. The CDR3 DNA reads as TGTGCCAGCACCTCTACAGGGTCCTATGGCTACACCTTC.

J is TRBJ1-1 and V is TRBV7-9, with TRBD1 as a possible D gene (6 bases). The germline V gene encodes CDR1 SEHNR and CDR2 FQNEAQ (reference sequence). V lost 4 bases and J 4 bases, leaving 10 bases between the germline ends. The CDR3 is 13 amino acids. The DNA of the CDR3 is TGTGCCAGCAGCTCGGGAGGGGGCACTGAAGCTTTCTTT. It codes for CASSSGGGTEAFF. The full variable domain, with the rest looked up from reference TRBV7-9 and TRBJ1-1, is DTGVSQNPRHKITKRGQNVTFRCDPISEHNRLYWYRQTLGQGPEFLTYFQNEAQLEKSRLLSDRFSAERPKGSFSTLEIQRTEQGDSAMYLCASSSGGGTEAFFGQGTRLTVV.

The V gene is TRBV7-9, the J gene TRBJ1-6, with 8 bases identical to TRBD1. V was pared by 5 bases and J by 7 bases, with 7 bases of the junction left unmatched. The CDR3 loop spans 15 amino acids. The germline CDR1 and CDR2 sequences are SEHNR and FQNEAQ (reference sequence). This chain's CDR3 is CASSHDRGGNSPLHF. As DNA, the CDR3 is TGTGCCAGCAGCCACGACAGGGGCGGGAATTCACCCCTCCACTTT.

The rearrangement uses TRBV2 and TRBJ1-5; 7 nucleotides match TRBD1. Germline trimming cut 8 bases from V and 6 bases from J; bases unmatched to any gene: 7. Germline values: CDR1 SNHLY, CDR2 FYNNEI. The CDR3 spans 13 residues. The CDR3 reads CASATGNGQPQHF. The CDR3 DNA is TGTGCCAGCGCGACAGGGAATGGTCAGCCCCAGCATTTT.

The V and J genes are TRBV29-1 and TRBJ1-3, with 7 bases matching TRBD1. This CDR3 is built from 16 residues. V was clipped by 4 bases and J by 3 bases; unmatched bases: 12. Per germline, CDR1 SQVTM and CDR2 ANQGSEA. This CDR3 reads CSVAPDRTSVGNTIYF. For the CDR3, the DNA is TGCAGCGTTGCTCCGGACAGGACCTCGGTTGGAAACACCATATATTTT.

This sequence joins TRBV7-8 and TRBJ2-3; D might be TRBD1 (7 bases). Germline V gene data show CDR1 as SGHVS and CDR2 as FQNEAQ. Trimming cost V 5 bases and J 4 bases, with 10 bases left between them. The CDR3 has 13 residues. The DNA of the CDR3 is TGTGCCAGCAGCCAGGGGGGTGCAGATACGCAGTATTTT. The encoded protein is CASSQGGADTQYF.

J is TRBJ1-2 and V is TRBV6-5; the match to TRBD1 covers 10 bases. The CDR3 is made up of 13 amino acids. Trimming at V came to 6 bases and at J to 6 bases, leaving 4 bases not matched to a gene. Germline V gives CDR1 MNHEY, CDR2 SVGAGI. The CDR3 bases are TGTGCCAGCAGAGGGACAGGGGCTGATGGCTACACCTTC. It is translated as CASRGTGADGYTF.

The V gene is TRBV4-2, the J gene TRBJ1-2; the D is unclear. Trimming left V 0 bases short and J 4 bases short, with 3 bases between. Germline lookup yields CDR1 LGHNA and CDR2 YNFKEQ. The CDR3 covers 12 residues. The CDR3 reads CASSQEAYGYTF. Here the CDR3 DNA reads TGTGCCAGCAGCCAAGAAGCCTATGGCTACACCTTC.

V gene TRBV5-6 combines with J gene TRBJ2-3, with 15 bases matching TRBD2. J lost 3 bases, V lost 4 bases, and 9 bases had no gene match. Germline values: CDR1 SGHDT, CDR2 YYEEEE. There are 18 residues in the CDR3. The CDR3 nucleotides read TGTGCCAGCAGCAATGGACTAGCGGGGGGGCCCAGAACAGATACGCAGTATTTT. Its translation: CASSNGLAGGPRTDTQYF.

This chain links TRBV7-8 with TRBJ2-7, with 9 bases aligning to TRBD1. The CDR3 loop spans 16 amino acids. In germline, CDR1 is SGHVS, CDR2 FQNEAQ. V was pared by 0 bases and J by 3 bases, with 6 bases of the junction left unmatched. CDR3 residues: CASSLAKQGASYEQYF. Here the CDR3 DNA reads TGTGCCAGCAGCTTAGCCAAACAGGGGGCGAGCTACGAGCAGTACTTC.